This T cell receptor (beta chain) was documented in a study of T-cell memory formation after mild COVID-19. Study background: There were largely donor-specific TCR clusters. Study results and caveats: The study found balanced CD4/CD8 in clones contracting day 15 to 85 and a CD4+ lean in later expanders. Still unconfirmed is whether the second-wave clones peaking on day 37 recognized SARS-CoV-2.

For this clonotype: Its antigen is unknown.

Germline values: CDR1 SGHRS, CDR2 YFSETQ. With 0 bases clipped from V and 2 bases from J, the junction kept 6 bases outside the gene matches. The CDR3 contains 16 residues. 5'RACE primed from the constant segment yielded TCR alpha and TCR beta cDNA libraries bearing sample barcodes and UMIs. TCRdb reanalysed the 5' RACE reads using MiXCR and keeps one entry per CDR3 protein. In the table there are about 430,000 distinct CDR3 sequences, around 17% of which are singletons. Sequencing was carried out using PBMCs or a T cell subset sorted from them (not recorded which). The rearrangement uses TRBV5-1 and TRBJ2-3; TRBD2 matches at 7 bases. This sequence originates from a man aged 18-30 years who had mild COVID-19 (a few samples of this study predate the infection). Cell type and time point are not known. This chain's CDR3 is CASSLATAGFTDTQYF. CDR3 nucleotide sequence: TGCGCCAGCAGCTTGGCGACAGCGGGGTTCACAGATACGCAGTATTTT.